This T cell receptor (beta chain) was recorded in a study of control samples from healthy donors and cancer patients. Concerning this clone: One end of the junction fails to match germline, which may point to a read error.

Libraries were prepared by immunoSEQ multiplex PCR; TCRdb keeps only in-frame clonotypes and omits some of them. The data hold around 51,000 clones, with about 80% observed a single time. Germline V gene data show CDR1 as SGHDT and CDR2 as YYEEEE. CDR3 size: 18 residues. The clonotype originates from a man aged 70-80 years in good health. V and J are TRBV5-6 and TRBJ1-5, with D maybe TRBD1 (5 bases). Sequenced: blood. CDR3 DNA sequence: TGTGCCAGCAGCGTGAGGGGCAGTTGGGGTATTAGCGATCAGCCCCAGCATTTT. This sequence encodes CASSVRGSWGISDQPQHF.